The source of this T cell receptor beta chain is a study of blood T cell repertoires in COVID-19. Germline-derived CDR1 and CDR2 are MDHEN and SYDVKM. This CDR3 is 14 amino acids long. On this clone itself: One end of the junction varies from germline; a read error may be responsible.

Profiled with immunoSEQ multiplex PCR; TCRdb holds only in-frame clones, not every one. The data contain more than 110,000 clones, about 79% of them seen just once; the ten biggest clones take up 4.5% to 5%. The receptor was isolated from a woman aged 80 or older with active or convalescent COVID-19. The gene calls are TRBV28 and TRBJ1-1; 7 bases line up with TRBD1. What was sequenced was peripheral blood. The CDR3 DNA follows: TGTGCCAGCAGGGTTGGGGGACAGAACACTGAAGTTTTCTTT. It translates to CASRVGGQNTEVFF.